This T cell receptor (beta chain) was sequenced during a study of blood T cell repertoires in COVID-19. CDR1 is MDHEN, CDR2 SYDVKM, per germline. The CDR3 is made up of 16 amino acids. V trimming: 5 bases; J trimming: 0 bases; junction bases outside the gene matches: 6. The authors' processing: Quantification of nucleated cells was approximated via reference gene primer amplification. Using immunoSEQ multiplex PCR, the repertoire was profiled, and TCRdb retains in-frame clones only, with some absent. The DNA gave D and trimming, while V, J and clone size come from that table. The data show about 160,000 clones, 79% seen once.

The sequence was obtained from a woman in her sixties or seventies with COVID-19, enrolled during active disease. V is TRBV28 and J is TRBJ2-1; 8 bases align to TRBD2. Source material: peripheral blood. In DNA, the CDR3 is TGTGCCAGCAGTCGACTAGCGCCGAGCTCCTACAATGAGCAGTTCTTC. The encoded protein is CASSRLAPSSYNEQFF.